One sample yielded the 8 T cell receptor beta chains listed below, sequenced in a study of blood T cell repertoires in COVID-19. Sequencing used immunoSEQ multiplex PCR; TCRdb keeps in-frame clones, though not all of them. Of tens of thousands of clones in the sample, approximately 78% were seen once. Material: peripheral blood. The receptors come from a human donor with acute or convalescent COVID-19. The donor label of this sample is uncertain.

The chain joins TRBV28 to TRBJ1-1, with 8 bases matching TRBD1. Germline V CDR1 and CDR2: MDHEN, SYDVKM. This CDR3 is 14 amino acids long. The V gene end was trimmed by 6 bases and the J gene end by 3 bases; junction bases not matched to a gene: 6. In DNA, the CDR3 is TGTGCCAGCAGGTCTGGACAGGGAGACACTGAAGCTTTCTTT. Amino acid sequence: CASRSGQGDTEAFF.

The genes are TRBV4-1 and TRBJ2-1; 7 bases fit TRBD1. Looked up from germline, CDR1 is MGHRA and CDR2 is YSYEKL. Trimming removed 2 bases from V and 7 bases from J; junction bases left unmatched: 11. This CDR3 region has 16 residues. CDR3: CASSQLTTGRGNEQFF. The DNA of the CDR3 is TGCGCCAGCAGCCAACTTACGACAGGGCGTGGGAATGAGCAGTTCTTC.

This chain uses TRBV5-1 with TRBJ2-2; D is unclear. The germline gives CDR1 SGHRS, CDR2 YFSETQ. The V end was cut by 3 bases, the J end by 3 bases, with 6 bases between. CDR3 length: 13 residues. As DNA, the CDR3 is TGCGCCAGCAGCTCGTCAGACACCGGGGAGCTGTTTTTT. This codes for CASSSSDTGELFF.

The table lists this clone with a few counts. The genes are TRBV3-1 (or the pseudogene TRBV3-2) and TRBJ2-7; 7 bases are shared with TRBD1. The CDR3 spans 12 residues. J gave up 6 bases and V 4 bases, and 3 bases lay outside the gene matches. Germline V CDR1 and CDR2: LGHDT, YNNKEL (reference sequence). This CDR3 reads CASSRTGREQYF. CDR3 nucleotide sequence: TGTGCCAGCAGCCGGACAGGCCGCGAGCAGTACTTC.

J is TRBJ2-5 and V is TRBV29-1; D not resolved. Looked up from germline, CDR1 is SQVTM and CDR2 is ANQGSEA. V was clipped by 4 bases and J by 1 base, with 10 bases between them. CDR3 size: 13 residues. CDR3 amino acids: CSVGGLLQETQYF. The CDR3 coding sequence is TGCAGCGTTGGAGGCCTTCTCCAAGAGACCCAGTACTTC.

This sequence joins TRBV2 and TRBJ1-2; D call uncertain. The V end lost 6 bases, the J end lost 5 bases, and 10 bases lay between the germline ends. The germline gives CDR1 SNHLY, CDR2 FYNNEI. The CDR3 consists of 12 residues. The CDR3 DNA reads TGTGCCAGCAGCCCCGGGGAGTATGGCTACACCTTC. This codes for CASSPGEYGYTF.

The CDR3 sequence is CASSSGQGGINYGYTF. The CDR3 DNA reads as TGTGCCAGCAGCTCAGGACAGGGCGGGATCAACTATGGCTACACCTTC. This rearrangement joins TRBV7-9 to TRBJ1-2, with 8 bases that match TRBD1. This CDR3 has 16 residues. The J segment lost 2 bases and the V segment lost 4 bases, leaving 9 bases of the junction unmatched. Germline V lookup: CDR1 SEHNR, CDR2 FQNEAQ (reference sequence).

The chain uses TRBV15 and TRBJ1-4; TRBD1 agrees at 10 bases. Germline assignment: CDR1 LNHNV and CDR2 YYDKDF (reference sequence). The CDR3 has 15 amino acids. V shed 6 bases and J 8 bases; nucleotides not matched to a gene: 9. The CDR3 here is CATRETGGSSEKLFF. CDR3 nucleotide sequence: TGTGCCACCAGAGAGACAGGGGGCTCAAGCGAAAAACTGTTTTTT.